These 17 T cell receptor beta chains came from one sample sequenced in a study of T cell responses to AZD1222 COVID-19 vaccine. Sequenced by immunoSEQ multiplex PCR; TCRdb stores in-frame clones only, minus some. The data show tens of thousands of clones, approximately 91% seen once. The sample here was peripheral blood, taken 28 days after the second AZD1222 dose. The receptors come from an adult who received the AZD1222 COVID-19 vaccine.

V is TRBV4-2 and J is TRBJ2-4; D gene unclear. Germline CDR1 reads LGHNA; CDR2 reads YNFKEQ. This CDR3 has 11 amino acids. V lost 1 base, J lost 15 bases, and 10 bases lay in between. CDR3 region: CASSQGPERYF. CDR3 sequence (DNA): TGTGCCAGCAGCCAAGGACCGGAAAGGTACTTC.

The table lists this clone with a count of one. The chain couples TRBV7-2 to TRBJ2-3; D might be TRBD2 (6 bases). The CDR3 covers 15 residues. V lost 1 base and J lost 2, with 10 bases in between. Germline CDR1 reads SGHTA; CDR2 reads FQGNSA. The CDR3 DNA reads as TGTGCCAGCAGCTTAGGGGGGGTCCTCACAGATACGCAGTATTTT. This translates into CASSLGGVLTDTQYF.

This sequence joins TRBV5-1 and TRBJ2-4; 9 nucleotides agree with TRBD2. Germline values: CDR1 SGHRS, CDR2 YFSETQ. This CDR3 has 16 amino acids. J was trimmed by 8 bases and V by 0 bases; bases with no gene match: 9. The CDR3 is CASSLDRGRAGDIQYF. The CDR3 nucleotides are TGCGCCAGCAGCTTGGATCGCGGGAGGGCCGGAGACATTCAGTACTTC.

The chain has TRBV6-5 and TRBJ2-7, with 7 bases aligning to TRBD1. CDR1 is MNHEY and CDR2 is SVGAGI in the germline V gene. The trim removed 5 bases at V and 2 bases at J, leaving 9 bases unmatched. The CDR3 extends over 15 amino acids. CDR3 residues: CASSRHRDRPYEQYF. CDR3 DNA: TGTGCCAGCAGTCGTCACCGGGACAGACCCTACGAGCAGTACTTC.

This chain links TRBV2 with TRBJ1-4, with unresolved D. The germline CDR1 and CDR2 sequences are SNHLY and FYNNEI. The germline V and J ends were trimmed by 3 bases and 0 bases, with 11 bases remaining between them. This CDR3 is built from 16 residues. The CDR3 is CASSERAPATNEKLFF. As DNA, the CDR3 is TGTGCCAGCAGTGAGCGGGCCCCTGCAACTAATGAAAAACTGTTTTTT.

This clone was seen once. The rearrangement uses TRBV3-1 (or the pseudogene TRBV3-2) and TRBJ2-4; a weak D match, TRBD1 (6 bases). Trimming removed 4 bases at V and 7 bases at J, with 17 bases between. This CDR3 has 15 residues. CDR1 is LGHDT, CDR2 YNNKEL, per germline (reference sequence). CDR3 sequence reads: CASSLRQVERNIQYF. CDR3 nucleotide sequence: TGTGCCAGCAGCCTTCGACAGGTTGAACGGAACATTCAGTACTTC.

This clone was seen only once. The J gene is TRBJ2-3, the V gene TRBV24-1; 9 nucleotides match TRBD1. This CDR3 is 15 amino acids long. CDR1 and CDR2 (germline): KGHDR, SFDVKD. J gave up 2 bases and V 10 bases, and 9 bases lay outside the gene matches. DNA for the CDR3: TGTGCCACAGAACAGGGGGCGTCAGACACAGATACGCAGTATTTT. The encoded protein is CATEQGASDTDTQYF.

This sequence joins TRBV2 and TRBJ2-7; tentatively, D is TRBD2 (6 bases). The germline V gene encodes CDR1 SNHLY and CDR2 FYNNEI. Trimming pared 5 bases from V and 5 bases from J, leaving 10 bases between. This CDR3 contains 12 residues. This CDR3 reads CASSQGGHEQYF. Written as DNA, the CDR3 is TGTGCCAGCAGTCAGGGAGGCCACGAGCAGTACTTC.

The J gene is TRBJ2-1, the V gene TRBV6-5, with TRBD1 matching over 8 bases. Germline CDR1 MNHEY, CDR2 SVGAGI. The J segment lost 4 bases and the V segment lost 6 bases, leaving 8 bases of the junction unmatched. The CDR3 is 15 residues long. The CDR3 DNA follows: TGTGCCAGCAGCACGGACAGGGCGTATTACAATGAGCAGTTCTTC. Protein: CASSTDRAYYNEQFF.

The chain links TRBV28 to TRBJ1-5; possible D gene TRBD1, 5 bases. Trimming took 4 bases from V and 3 from J, leaving 10 bases between them. Germline CDR1 MDHEN, CDR2 SYDVKM. CDR3 length: 14 amino acids. CDR3 sequence: CASSSQGVNQPQHF. The CDR3 DNA is TGTGCCAGCAGTTCGCAGGGTGTCAATCAGCCCCAGCATTTT.

In this sample, this clone turned up once. The genes are TRBV28 and TRBJ1-2; D gene ambiguous. The CDR3 length is 14 residues. Germline V gives CDR1 MDHEN, CDR2 SYDVKM. V lost 7 bases and J 2 bases, leaving 14 bases between the germline ends. DNA for the CDR3: TGTGCCAGCATGGGGAGAGGTTTAAACTATGGCTACACCTTC. It yields the protein CASMGRGLNYGYTF.

The chain links TRBV7-2 to TRBJ2-4; D perhaps matches TRBD1 (6 bases). This CDR3 is built from 19 residues. CDR1 and CDR2 from the germline V gene are SGHTA and FQGNSA. Trimming stripped 1 base from V and 0 bases from J, with 19 bases between. CDR3: CASSLGGSGTPLAKNIQYF. CDR3 DNA: TGTGCCAGCAGCTTAGGGGGTTCCGGGACACCACTAGCCAAAAACATTCAGTACTTC.

The chain uses TRBV7-9 and TRBJ2-3; D perhaps matches TRBD2 (6 bases). CDR1 and CDR2 from the germline V gene are SEHNR and FQNEAQ (reference sequence). With 5 bases removed from V and 2 bases from J, the gap between germline ends came to 8 bases. This CDR3 is 13 amino acids long. CDR3 bases: TGTGCCAGCAGCCGGGACTCCACAGATACGCAGTATTTT. It codes for CASSRDSTDTQYF.

This clone was observed a single time. The rearrangement links TRBV11-2 to TRBJ2-1; perhaps TRBD2 as D (6 bases). The CDR3 extends over 12 amino acids. Deletions cut 4 bases from V and 9 bases from J, with 10 bases between. Looked up from germline, CDR1 is SGHAT and CDR2 is FQNNGV. CDR3 protein: CASSSTSREQFF. As DNA, the CDR3 is TGTGCCAGCAGCTCGACTAGTCGTGAGCAGTTCTTC.

A single count supports this clone. This chain connects TRBV6-5 to TRBJ2-1, with D perhaps matching TRBD2 (5 bases). The V gene's germline CDR1 is MNHEY and CDR2 SVGAGI. The germline V and J ends were trimmed by 2 bases and 0 bases, with 8 bases remaining between them. The CDR3 covers 15 residues. The DNA for the CDR3 is TGTGCCAGCAGTTACACCGGGGTCTCCTACAATGAGCAGTTCTTC. Residues: CASSYTGVSYNEQFF.

The rearrangement uses TRBV4-1 and TRBJ1-1; D is unresolved. Deletions cut 4 bases from V and 5 bases from J, with 17 bases between. Looked up from germline, CDR1 is MGHRA and CDR2 is YSYEKL. The CDR3 loop spans 15 amino acids. The CDR3 DNA reads TGCGCCAGCAGCCCTCGGACGTCCACCGGGACTGAAGCTTTCTTT. It yields the protein CASSPRTSTGTEAFF.

The rearrangement joins TRBV9 to TRBJ1-4; possibly TRBD1 for D (6 bases). The V and J ends lost 3 bases and 6 bases respectively, with 9 bases between them. Germline V gene lookup returns CDR1 SGDLS and CDR2 YYNGEE. The CDR3 has 13 residues. CDR3: CASSGGQYEKLFF. CDR3 sequence (DNA): TGTGCCAGCAGCGGCGGACAGTATGAAAAACTGTTTTTT.